Listed here are 19 T cell receptor beta chains from one sample, sequenced in a study of T-cell reconstitution after alpha-beta-depleted transplantation in children. Preparing the TCRbeta library involved the use of unique molecular identifiers. TCRdb used MiXCR to reprocess the PCR reads, holding one entry per CDR3 protein. The table records under 300,000 distinct CDR3 sequences, around a tenth of them present only once. The sample was peripheral blood, taken 180 days after TCRalphabeta/CD19-depleted stem cell transplant. These receptors were taken from a male patient aged 2-15 years who had a stem cell transplant for chronic granulomatous disease, so the T cells may come from the graft donor.

There are many counts of this clonotype. The chain has TRBV20-1 and TRBJ2-5; D call uncertain. Trimming stripped 1 base from V and 2 bases from J, with 8 bases between. This CDR3 is built from 13 residues. Looked up from germline, CDR1 is DFQATT and CDR2 is SNEGSKA (reference sequence). The CDR3 is CSARVYRQETQYF. The DNA for the CDR3 is TGCAGTGCTAGAGTTTACAGACAAGAGACCCAGTACTTC.

In its sample, this clonotype was seen many times. The V call is TRBV5-5, the J call TRBJ2-1; 7 nucleotides align to TRBD2. Germline CDR1 SGHKS, CDR2 YYEKEE (reference sequence). The CDR3 has 17 amino acids. V shed 3 bases, J shed 0 bases, and the junction held 9 bases outside the gene matches. The CDR3 region is CASSSLTSWSSYNEQFF. Here the CDR3 DNA reads TGTGCCAGCAGCTCCCTGACTAGCTGGAGCTCCTACAATGAGCAGTTCTTC.

This clonotype was recorded many times. The chain carries TRBV5-1 and TRBJ2-1; TRBD2 matches at 10 bases. This CDR3 comprises 15 residues. Germline CDR1 reads SGHRS; CDR2 reads YFSETQ. J gave up 5 bases and V 1 base, and 3 bases lay outside the gene matches. CDR3 sequence (DNA): TGCGCCAGCAGCTTGCCTAGCGGGAGCAACAATGAGCAGTTCTTC. Its translation is CASSLPSGSNNEQFF.

This clonotype was observed at least ten times. The chain combines TRBV7-9 with TRBJ2-3; D possibly uses TRBD1 or TRBD2 (5 bases each). V lost 5 bases, J lost 0 bases, and 18 bases lay in between. Looked up from germline, CDR1 is SEHNR and CDR2 is FQNEAQ (reference sequence). This CDR3 contains 17 residues. The CDR3 DNA reads as TGTGCCAGCAGCCCTCCCGGACTGGGGCCTAGCACAGATACGCAGTATTTT. Residues: CASSPPGLGPSTDTQYF. Complete variable domain (other parts from reference TRBV7-9 and TRBJ2-3): DTGVSQNPRHKITKRGQNVTFRCDPISEHNRLYWYRQTLGQGPEFLTYFQNEAQLEKSRLLSDRFSAERPKGSFSTLEIQRTEQGDSAMYLCASSPPGLGPSTDTQYFGPGTRLTVL.

This clonotype was observed at least ten times. CDR3 amino acids: CSVEAIYNEQFF. CDR3 sequence (DNA): TGCAGCGTTGAAGCGATCTACAATGAGCAGTTCTTC. This rearrangement joins TRBV29-1 to TRBJ2-1; D is ambiguous. The CDR3 is 12 amino acids. The germline V gene has CDR1 SQVTM and CDR2 ANQGSEA. V lost 1 base to trimming and J lost 3 bases, with 4 bases between them.

This clonotype was seen at least ten times. The gene calls are TRBV10-2 and TRBJ1-2, with TRBD1 matching over 10 bases. Trimming at V came to 6 bases and at J to 2 bases, leaving 3 bases not matched to a gene. The CDR3 contains 14 residues. Germline CDR1 WSHSY, CDR2 SAAADI. CDR3 nucleotides: TGCGCCAGCAGCGCGGACAGGGGGAACTATGGCTACACCTTC. Its protein product is CASSADRGNYGYTF.

In regard to this clonotype: This may stem from a read error, because a much larger clone lies one nucleotide away. The chain employs TRBV6-6 and TRBJ1-2, with D maybe TRBD1 (5 bases). Germline loops: CDR1 MNHNY, CDR2 SVGAGI (reference sequence). This CDR3 spans 12 amino acids. In DNA form, the CDR3 reads TGTGCCAGCACTTACGAGTGGGGCGGCTACACCTTC. This gives the protein CASTYEWGGYTF.

This clonotype was seen at least ten times. This sequence joins TRBV7-2 and TRBJ1-2; no definite D call. CDR3 length equals 15 residues. Between the trimmed V and J ends, which lost 6 bases and 3 bases, there was a span of 17 bases. Per germline, CDR1 SGHTA and CDR2 FQGNSA. DNA for the CDR3: TGTGCCAGCAGACACCAGTTCTGGTGGGACTATGGCTACACCTTC. It encodes CASRHQFWWDYGYTF.

This clonotype came up many times. J is TRBJ1-2 and V is TRBV5-5; 7 nucleotides agree with TRBD1. V shed 6 bases, J shed 6 bases, and the junction held 11 bases outside the gene matches. CDR1 and CDR2 (germline): SGHKS, YYEKEE (reference sequence). This CDR3 contains 14 residues. The CDR3, as DNA: TGTGCCAGCACCCTTACGACAGGGTCGAATGGCTACACCTTC. Encoded protein: CASTLTTGSNGYTF.

This clonotype has a count of ten or more. The V gene is TRBV12-3 or TRBV12-4, the J gene TRBJ2-1; TRBD2 matches 7 bases. V lost 7 bases to trimming and J lost 3 bases; unmatched junction nucleotides: 3. CDR3 length equals 13 residues. The CDR3 coding sequence is TGTGCCAGCACCGGACTAGTCTACAATGAGCAGTTCTTC. Its protein product is CASTGLVYNEQFF.

CDR3 nucleotide sequence: TGTGCCAGCTCACCTTACAGCTCTGGGGCCAACGTCCTGACTTTC. Translation gives CASSPYSSGANVLTF. This sequence joins TRBV18 and TRBJ2-6, with unresolved D. Germline V gives CDR1 KGHSH, CDR2 LQKENI. Trimming removed 3 bases at V and 0 bases at J, with 6 bases between. The CDR3 runs to 15 residues.

At least ten counts were recorded for this clonotype. V and J are TRBV7-3 and TRBJ2-1; TRBD2 agrees at 10 bases. The CDR3 spans 18 residues. Per germline, CDR1 SGHTA and CDR2 FQGTGA. Trimming removed 1 base from V and 0 bases from J; junction bases left unmatched: 6. CDR3 DNA sequence: TGTGCCAGCAGCTTAAATCCTAGCGGGAGCCGCTCCTACAATGAGCAGTTCTTC. Amino acids: CASSLNPSGSRSYNEQFF.

In the case of this clonotype: Lacking the conserved final phenylalanine or tryptophan, this CDR3 likely reflects a read error. The rearrangement joins TRBV20-1 to TRBJ2-2; no reliable D call. The CDR3 extends over 15 amino acids. Germline CDR1 reads DFQATT; CDR2 reads SNEGSKA (reference sequence). Trimming took 5 bases from V and 6 from J, leaving 19 bases between them. CDR3: CSAWRIGGRAGELFI. The CDR3 region has the DNA TGCAGTGCTTGGCGTATCGGCGGTCGGGCCGGGGAGCTGTTTATT.

This clonotype was observed many times. The genes are TRBV18 and TRBJ2-5; D gene unclear. This CDR3 has 15 amino acids. Germline loops: CDR1 KGHSH, CDR2 LQKENI. Between the trimmed V and J ends, which lost 1 base and 5 bases, there was a span of 14 bases. The CDR3 sequence: CASSPLDTFRETQYF. CDR3 coding DNA: TGTGCCAGCTCACCACTAGACACATTTCGGGAGACCCAGTACTTC. Full variable domain (outside the CDR3, taken from reference TRBV18 and TRBJ2-5): NAGVMQNPRHLVRRRGQEARLRCSPMKGHSHVYWYRQLPEEGLKFMVYLQKENIIDESGMPKERFSAEFPKEGPSILRIQQVVRGDSAAYFCASSPLDTFRETQYFGPGTRLLVL.

This clonotype showed up many times. CDR3 in amino acids: CASRPLRGNEQFF. CDR3 nucleotides: TGTGCCAGCAGGCCGCTGAGGGGCAATGAGCAGTTCTTC. The chain links TRBV5-6 to TRBJ2-1; D possibly uses TRBD1 or TRBD2 (5 bases each). Per germline, CDR1 SGHDT and CDR2 YYEEEE. V was shortened by 5 bases and J by 6 bases, with 12 bases between the two germline ends. This CDR3 spans 13 amino acids.

This clonotype was found many times. The chain links TRBV5-1 to TRBJ1-2; possibly TRBD1 for D (6 bases). CDR1 SGHRS and CDR2 YFSETQ come from the germline V gene. The CDR3 sequence is 13 residues long. Trimming shortened V by 3 bases and J by 4 bases, and 10 bases separated the two germline ends. The CDR3 region is CASSSTGFYGYTF. The CDR3 DNA sequence: TGCGCCAGCAGCTCTACAGGGTTCTATGGCTACACCTTC.

In its sample, this clonotype was seen many times. This chain uses TRBV9 with TRBJ2-7, with D perhaps matching TRBD1 or TRBD2 (5 bases each). Trimming took off 0 bases at V and 0 bases at J, with 13 bases between the two ends. The CDR3 runs to 16 residues. Germline V CDR1 and CDR2: SGDLS, YYNGEE. This CDR3 reads CASSVDPGGPSYEQYF. CDR3 nucleotide sequence: TGTGCCAGCAGCGTAGATCCTGGGGGTCCCTCCTACGAGCAGTACTTC.

Ten or more counts support this clonotype. This rearrangement joins TRBV5-1 to TRBJ2-1; D may be TRBD1 or TRBD2 (6 bases each). This CDR3 region has 15 residues. Per the germline V gene, CDR1 is SGHRS and CDR2 is YFSETQ. The V end lost 0 bases, the J end lost 9 bases, and 16 bases lay between the germline ends. The CDR3 DNA reads TGCGCCAGCAGCTTGGGGGACAAGGTGGGAGGTGAGCAGTTCTTC. Translation: CASSLGDKVGGEQFF.

The sample holds many counts of this clonotype. The V call is TRBV12-3 or TRBV12-4, the J call TRBJ2-3; no definite D call. Trimming took off 9 bases at V and 0 bases at J, with 13 bases between the two ends. The CDR3 is 14 residues long. The DNA for the CDR3 is TGTGCCAGTACCTTGGCAGGAAGCACAGATACGCAGTATTTT. Residues: CASTLAGSTDTQYF.